This is a list of T cell receptor beta chains from one sample in a study of blood T cell repertoires in COVID-19. The repertoire was sequenced with immunoSEQ multiplex PCR; TCRdb's copy has only in-frame clones and lacks some. The data contain about 130,000 clones, approximately 85% of them singletons. The sequenced sample was peripheral blood. All receptors derive from a human donor in a cohort sampled during active COVID-19. The CDR3 runs from the conserved cysteine through the conserved F or W. The D gene is left open where the match is weak. Some rows have no size entry. The others give once, few or many, or a class for an expanded clone.

TRBV6-5,TRBD2,-,TRBJ2-1,TGTGCCAGCGAATCGCTAGCGGGGGGCCCTGATGAGCAGTTCTTC,CASESLAGGPDEQFF
TRBV19,-,-,TRBJ2-5,TGTGCCAGTAGTACGGGTGGGACTGGACAAGAGACCCAGTACTTC,CASSTGGTGQETQYF
TRBV19,-,few,TRBJ1-6,TGTGCCAGTAGTGTACAGGGAGGGCAATCACCCCTCCACTTT,CASSVQGGQSPLHF
TRBV19,TRBD2,-,TRBJ2-1,TGTGCCAGTAGTAGATTAGCGGGAGGGCCAACCGATGAGCAGTTCTTC,CASSRLAGGPTDEQFF
TRBV5-1,TRBD1,-,TRBJ2-4,TGCGCCAGCAGCTTGTCTGGGACAGATATGAACATTCAGTACTTC,CASSLSGTDMNIQYF
TRBV15,TRBD2,once,TRBJ2-3,TGTGCCACCAGCAGAGGAATTGGCGGGAGTATCACAGATACGCAGTATTTT,CATSRGIGGSITDTQYF
TRBV3-1/TRBV3-2,TRBD2,-,TRBJ2-5,TGTGCCAGCAGCCAGGAGAGCGGGGGGGCCCAGTACTTC,CASSQESGGAQYF
TRBV18,-,-,TRBJ2-5,TGTGCCAGCTCACGGGAGGATACAAGAATGTTAAGGACCCAGTACTTC,CASSREDTRMLRTQYF
TRBV3-1/TRBV3-2,TRBD1,-,TRBJ1-4,TGTGCCAGCAGCCAATCCGGGACAGATAATGAAAAACTGTTTTTT,CASSQSGTDNEKLFF
TRBV7-2,TRBD1,-,TRBJ2-5,TGTGCCAGCAGCTCCGACAGGGGGCGAGTAGAGACCCAGTACTTC,CASSSDRGRVETQYF
TRBV27,-,-,TRBJ1-1,TGTGCCAGCAGATCCCCCGTTCCGAACACTGAAGCTTTCTTT,CASRSPVPNTEAFF
TRBV14,TRBD1,-,TRBJ2-1,TGTGCCAGCAGCCAGATTGCAGGGGGTTCCTACAATGAGCAGTTCTTC,CASSQIAGGSYNEQFF
TRBV30,-,-,TRBJ1-4,TGTGCCTGGAGGAGGGGACACGCTGAAAAACTGTTTTTT,CAWRRGHAEKLFF
TRBV27,-,-,TRBJ1-4,TGTGCCAGCAGTTTATATGCACAGCCCCATGAAAAACTGTTTTTT,CASSLYAQPHEKLFF
TRBV4-1,-,-,TRBJ1-4,TGCGCCAGCAGCCGACTACACGAACGAAATGAAAAACTGTTTTTT,CASSRLHERNEKLFF
TRBV9,-,-,TRBJ1-2,TGTGCCAGCAGCGTAGACCCAGCCGGAGGTGGCTACACCTTC,CASSVDPAGGGYTF
TRBV7-8,TRBD1,-,TRBJ1-1,TGTGCCAGCAGCTTGGGGCAGGGGGTAGCTTTCTTT,CASSLGQGVAFF
TRBV20-1,TRBD1,-,TRBJ1-1,TGCAGTGCTAGTCCGGGACAGCGGTACACTGAAGCTTTCTTT,CSASPGQRYTEAFF
TRBV5-4,-,-,TRBJ2-5,TGTGCCAGCAGCTTGGATGCGACAACAATTGGGCAGACCCAGTACTTC,CASSLDATTIGQTQYF
TRBV9,TRBD2,-,TRBJ2-3,TGTGCCAGCAGCGGGACTAGCGGGGTTTTAGATACGCAGTATTTT,CASSGTSGVLDTQYF
TRBV19,-,once,TRBJ2-1,TGTGCCAGTAGTATGCCCTCTAACCCCTACAATGAGCAGTTCTTC,CASSMPSNPYNEQFF
TRBV7-2,TRBD2,-,TRBJ2-7,TGTGCCAGCAGCGTCACCCCGCCGGGACTACTTCCCTACGAGCAGTACTTC,CASSVTPPGLLPYEQYF
TRBV30,-,-,TRBJ1-1,TGTGCCTGGAGACCGGGGGACGGGGACACTGAAGCTTTCTTT,CAWRPGDGDTEAFF
TRBV6-2/TRBV6-3,-,-,TRBJ1-4,TGTGCCAGCAGTCTAACAGCAACTAATGAAAAACTGTTTTTT,CASSLTATNEKLFF
TRBV4-3,TRBD2,-,TRBJ2-7,TGCGCCAGCAGCCAAGATACCGGGGGGAGCTACGAGCAGTACTTC,CASSQDTGGSYEQYF
TRBV7-9,-,-,TRBJ1-3,TGTGCCAGCAGCCCCCCGGTCGTCTCTGGAAACACCATATATTTT,CASSPPVVSGNTIYF
TRBV19,-,-,TRBJ1-6,TGTGCCAGTATGGACAGAACTAATTCACCCCTCCACTTT,CASMDRTNSPLHF
TRBV18,-,-,TRBJ2-1,TGTGTGACAGGTAGCGGGTCCTACAATGAGCAGTTCTTC,CVTGSGSYNEQFF
TRBV2,TRBD1,-,TRBJ1-2,TGTGCCAGCAGTATTCCGGGACAGGGGGATATTGGCTACACCTTC,CASSIPGQGDIGYTF
TRBV6-5,TRBD2,few,TRBJ2-5,TGTGCCAGCAGCCGATGGACTAGCGACGAGACCCAGTACTTC,CASSRWTSDETQYF
TRBV5-1,TRBD2,-,TRBJ2-1,TGCGCCAGCAGCTGGCGGACTAGCGGGAGTAGGGCTGAGCAGTTCTTC,CASSWRTSGSRAEQFF
TRBV5-1,TRBD1,-,TRBJ2-3,TGCGCCAGCAGCTTGGGAGGACAGGGAGGACCAGATACGCAGTATTTT,CASSLGGQGGPDTQYF
TRBV2,TRBD1,-,TRBJ1-2,TGTGCCAGCAGCCGGGACAGGGGCGATTCTGGCTACACCTTC,CASSRDRGDSGYTF
TRBV20-1,-,-,TRBJ2-3,TGCAGTGCTAGTCCCCGAGGAGATACGCAGTATTTT,CSASPRGDTQYF
TRBV2,-,once,TRBJ2-5,TGTGCCAGCAGGTCCAGGGCCGAGACCCAGTACTTC,CASRSRAETQYF
TRBV9,TRBD2,-,TRBJ2-3,TGTGCCAGCAGCCCCTACGGACTAGCGGGGATCACAGATACGCAGTATTTT,CASSPYGLAGITDTQYF
TRBV5-6,-,-,TRBJ2-5,TGTGCCAGCAGCTTGGGAGGAGCCCAACACTCCCAAGAGACCCAGTACTTC,CASSLGGAQHSQETQYF
TRBV6-6,-,-,TRBJ1-3,TGTGCCAGCACCCCCAGGCTTGGCTCTGGAAACACCATATATTTT,CASTPRLGSGNTIYF
TRBV25-1,TRBD2,once,TRBJ2-5,TGTGCCACCACGGGACTAGGGTTGGAGACCCAGTACTTC,CATTGLGLETQYF
TRBV4-3,TRBD2,few,TRBJ2-1,TGCGCCAGCAGCCAAGCGGGGTTCGGGGGGGCTAGCGGGAGGAATGAGCAGTTCTTC,CASSQAGFGGASGRNEQFF
TRBV11-2,TRBD1,-,TRBJ1-2,TGTGCCAGCAGCTTACCAAGGACAGGGAACTATGGCTACACCTTC,CASSLPRTGNYGYTF
TRBV7-2,-,-,TRBJ1-3,TGTGCCAGCAGTTCAGGATCGAGCTCTGGAAACACCATATATTTT,CASSSGSSSGNTIYF
TRBV19,-,-,TRBJ1-5,TGTGCCAGTAGACGGCAGGGACAGCCCCAGCATTTT,CASRRQGQPQHF
TRBV3-1/TRBV3-2,TRBD1,once,TRBJ2-5,TGTGCCAGCCAAACCCGGGACAGGGGGCTTAGAGAGACCCAGTACTTC,CASQTRDRGLRETQYF
TRBV6-5,TRBD1,-,TRBJ1-2,TGTGCCAGCGGACTGACAGGGGGTGATTATGGCTACACCTTC,CASGLTGGDYGYTF
TRBV4-1,-,-,TRBJ1-1,TGCGCCAGCAGCCGCTCCGGGTCGTTTGGCACTGAAGCTTTCTTT,CASSRSGSFGTEAFF
TRBV2,-,once,TRBJ1-4,TGTGCCAGCCAAGGGGGTTTGTATGAAAAACTGTTTTTT,CASQGGLYEKLFF
TRBV11-3,TRBD2,-,TRBJ2-5,TGTGCCAGCAGCCCTGGGGGGGAAGAGACCCAGTACTTC,CASSPGGEETQYF
TRBV11-2,TRBD2,-,TRBJ2-3,TGTGCCAGCAGCTTATTCGTAGCGGGGCGTAGCACAGATACGCAGTATTTT,CASSLFVAGRSTDTQYF
TRBV5-6,-,-,TRBJ2-5,TGTGCCAGCAGTCTGGTGGGGACTCCGACCCAGACCCAGTACTTC,CASSLVGTPTQTQYF